The sample holds one count of the clone carrying this T cell receptor beta chain. The data belong to a study of blood T cell repertoires in COVID-19. In the study overall: The cDNA or gDNA used as material had been derived from T cells, B-cell-depleted T cells, or PBMCs.

The CDR3 sequence is 13 residues long. V was cut by 6 bases and J by 4 bases, with 12 bases left in between. Germline loops: CDR1 SGHAT, CDR2 FQNNGV. Profiling relied on immunoSEQ multiplex PCR, and the TCRdb table lists in-frame clones only, not all of them. The sample lists fewer than 350,000 clones, approximately 86% occurring once. This TCR came from a man aged 25 to 40 with COVID-19, enrolled during active disease. The V gene is TRBV11-2, the J gene TRBJ1-1; the D is unclear. The sample consisted of peripheral blood. The CDR3 loop reads CASSLSEGTEAFF. CDR3 nucleotide sequence: TGTGCCAGCAGTCTATCGGAGGGCACTGAAGCTTTCTTT.